The 31 T cell receptor beta chains listed next were all sequenced from one sample in a study of neurological immune-mediated disorders. MiXCR, run by TCRdb on the 5' RACE reads, gives a single entry per CDR3 protein. The repertoire holds some 16,000 distinct CDR3 sequences, with 9% to 10% as singletons. Specimen: CD8+ T cells from blood. The receptors originated from a man aged 50 to 60 in good health.

This clonotype has a count of ten or more. The rearrangement joins TRBV29-1 to TRBJ2-2, with TRBD1 identical over 10 bases. CDR1 SQVTM and CDR2 ANQGSEA come from the germline V gene. The CDR3 spans 16 residues. The trim removed 0 bases at V and 2 bases at J, leaving 3 bases unmatched. For the CDR3, the DNA is TGCAGCGTTGAAGATCGGGACAGGGGAAACACCGGGGAGCTGTTTTTT. Protein sequence: CSVEDRDRGNTGELFF.

This clonotype has ten or more counts. The rearrangement joins TRBV30 to TRBJ1-5; no clear D. Trimming cost V 5 bases and J 6 bases, with 14 bases left between them. This CDR3 is built from 13 residues. The V gene's germline CDR1 is GTSNPN and CDR2 SVGIG (reference sequence). The CDR3 bases are TGTGCCTGGGCCCTGGGAGGAGGTCAGCCCCAGCATTTT. Protein sequence: CAWALGGGQPQHF.

This clonotype was observed at least ten times. V is TRBV4-2 and J is TRBJ2-7, with 8 bases identical to TRBD1. In germline, CDR1 is LGHNA, CDR2 YNFKEQ. The CDR3 runs 16 residues. V was clipped by 4 bases and J by 2 bases; unmatched bases: 10. As DNA, the CDR3 is TGTGCCAGCAGCCCGGAGGAGGGACAGGCAGCCTACGAGCAGTACTTC. Translation: CASSPEEGQAAYEQYF.

This clonotype was seen more than once but under ten times. The gene calls are TRBV4-2 and TRBJ2-1, with 7 bases fitting TRBD2. This CDR3 has 16 residues. V lost 1 base, J lost 5 bases, and 8 bases stayed unmatched. Germline V gene lookup returns CDR1 LGHNA and CDR2 YNFKEQ. The CDR3 here is CASSQAELAEDNEQFF. The CDR3 bases are TGTGCCAGCAGCCAAGCCGAGCTAGCGGAGGACAATGAGCAGTTCTTC.

This clonotype was observed many times. The CDR3 nucleotides read TGTGCCAGCAGCTTAGTGGGACAGGGTACCTCCTACGAGCAGTACTTC. Translated, it gives CASSLVGQGTSYEQYF. The V call is TRBV7-9, the J call TRBJ2-7; TRBD1 matches at 9 bases. The CDR3 sequence is 16 residues long. Germline V gene sequence: CDR1 SEHNR, CDR2 FQNEAQ (reference sequence). With V trimmed by 1 base and J by 0 bases, 4 bases remained unmatched.

This clonotype was recorded many times. The chain recombines TRBV29-1 with TRBJ2-1; 8 nucleotides line up with TRBD2. The CDR3 is 16 residues long. Per germline, CDR1 SQVTM and CDR2 ANQGSEA. Losses at the gene ends were 1 base for V and 0 bases for J; bases not matched to a gene: 5. The CDR3 sequence is CSVEGSGESSYNEQFF. In DNA, the CDR3 is TGCAGCGTTGAAGGTAGCGGGGAAAGCTCCTACAATGAGCAGTTCTTC.

This clonotype has at least ten counts. This rearrangement joins TRBV27 to TRBJ2-1, with 8 nucleotides matching TRBD1. J gave up 7 bases and V 2 bases, and 7 bases lay outside the gene matches. Germline-derived CDR1 and CDR2 are MNHEY and SMNVEV (reference sequence). The CDR3 is 15 amino acids. The CDR3 region is CASSLDPGGRNEQFF. The CDR3 nucleotides are TGTGCCAGCAGTTTAGACCCAGGGGGCAGGAATGAGCAGTTCTTC.

This clonotype was detected many times. The chain couples TRBV6-2 or TRBV6-3 to TRBJ2-2; 11 positions agree with TRBD2. Germline V CDR1 and CDR2: MNHEY, SVGEGT. This CDR3 spans 15 amino acids. The J segment lost 3 bases and the V segment lost 8 bases, leaving 5 bases of the junction unmatched. The CDR3 is CASDLAGGDTGELFF. In DNA, the CDR3 is TGTGCCAGCGACCTAGCGGGAGGTGACACCGGGGAGCTGTTTTTT.

This clonotype came up many times. This sequence joins TRBV5-1 and TRBJ2-1; D is ambiguous. V was shortened by 4 bases and J by 10 bases, with 15 bases between the two germline ends. CDR3 size: 13 residues. From germline, CDR1 is SGHRS and CDR2 YFSETQ. The CDR3 protein is CASSHGPNGEQFF. The CDR3 nucleotides are TGCGCCAGCAGCCATGGACCCAATGGGGAGCAGTTCTTC.

This rearrangement joins TRBV20-1 to TRBJ2-7, with 10 bases aligning to TRBD2. Germline V CDR1 and CDR2: DFQATT, SNEGSKA (reference sequence). The CDR3 loop spans 15 amino acids. V lost 0 bases, J lost 5 bases, and 7 bases stayed unmatched. The CDR3 DNA is TGCAGTGCTAGAGATGTGGCTAGCGGGAGCAACGAGCAGTACTTC. Its translation: CSARDVASGSNEQYF.

This clonotype was seen ten or more times. The chain links TRBV27 to TRBJ2-4; 10 bases map to TRBD2. The germline gives CDR1 MNHEY, CDR2 SMNVEV (reference sequence). Losses at the gene ends were 5 bases for V and 0 bases for J; bases not matched to a gene: 7. This CDR3 spans 17 amino acids. The DNA of the CDR3 is TGTGCCAGCAGTCCCGGACTAGCGGAACTAGCCAAAAACATTCAGTACTTC. Translation gives CASSPGLAELAKNIQYF.

This clonotype came up many times. The chain combines TRBV5-5 with TRBJ2-7; D is possibly TRBD2 (6 bases). CDR1 SGHKS and CDR2 YYEKEE come from the germline V gene (reference sequence). Deletions cut 0 bases from V and 3 bases from J, with 22 bases between. The CDR3 spans 18 residues. Here the CDR3 DNA reads TGTGCCAGCAGCTTGGCCGGGCTGCGGGGACTGGCACACTACGAGCAGTACTTC. Protein sequence: CASSLAGLRGLAHYEQYF.

This clonotype turned up a few times. J is TRBJ2-7 and V is TRBV5-1; 8 positions agree with TRBD1. The ends lost 4 bases at V and 3 bases at J; junction bases unmatched: 6. Germline V CDR1 and CDR2: SGHRS, YFSETQ. CDR3 length: 14 amino acids. CDR3 bases: TGCGCCAGCAGCAGCCGGACAGGGAACTACGAGCAGTACTTC. Protein product: CASSSRTGNYEQYF.

This clonotype was seen at least ten times. This chain uses TRBV20-1 with TRBJ2-5; TRBD1 matches 8 bases. This CDR3 is built from 14 residues. V shed 2 bases and J 5 bases; nucleotides not matched to a gene: 7. Germline V CDR1 and CDR2: DFQATT, SNEGSKA (reference sequence). CDR3 amino acids: CSARTSGGWETQYF. Written as DNA, the CDR3 is TGCAGTGCTAGAACCTCAGGGGGCTGGGAGACCCAGTACTTC.

This chain uses TRBV3-1 with TRBJ2-1, with 8 bases lining up with TRBD2. The V and J ends lost 4 bases and 7 bases, in that order; junction bases with no gene match: 12. Germline V gives CDR1 LGHDT, CDR2 YNNKEL (reference sequence). The CDR3 totals 16 residues. The DNA of the CDR3 is TGTGCCAGCAGCCGAGAGGGACTAGTCAGCGCGAATGAGCAGTTCTTC. Amino acids: CASSREGLVSANEQFF.

This clonotype appeared many times. The rearrangement links TRBV7-9 to TRBJ2-5; D gene uncertain. This CDR3 comprises 12 residues. Germline-derived CDR1 and CDR2 are SEHNR and FQNEAQ (reference sequence). V gave up 8 bases and J gave up 5 bases, with 12 bases separating them. The CDR3 nucleotides read TGTGCCAGCGCCTCGTTCGTGGAGACCCAGTACTTC. Translating it yields CASASFVETQYF. Supplemented by reference TRBV7-9 and TRBJ2-5, the full variable domain reads DTGVSQNPRHKITKRGQNVTFRCDPISEHNRLYWYRQTLGQGPEFLTYFQNEAQLEKSRLLSDRFSAERPKGSFSTLEIQRTEQGDSAMYLCASASFVETQYFGPGTRLLVL.

In this sample, this clonotype turned up many times. V is TRBV4-2 and J is TRBJ2-7; 7 bases are shared with TRBD2. CDR3 size: 16 residues. Germline CDR1 is LGHNA and CDR2 is YNFKEQ. With 4 bases clipped from V and 0 bases from J, the junction kept 9 bases outside the gene matches. The CDR3, as DNA: TGTGCCAGCAGCCCGTCAGCGGGGTATAGCTCCTACGAGCAGTACTTC. It is translated as CASSPSAGYSSYEQYF.

This clonotype was detected ten times or more. The rearrangement links TRBV4-1 to TRBJ2-3; D uncertain. V was trimmed by 1 base and J by 0 bases, leaving 11 bases between them. This CDR3 is built from 16 residues. Germline loops: CDR1 MGHRA, CDR2 YSYEKL. CDR3 nucleotides: TGCGCCAGCAGCCAAGCAGACTGGTATAGCACAGATACGCAGTATTTT. Translating gives CASSQADWYSTDTQYF.

This clonotype was observed many times. The chain employs TRBV4-1 and TRBJ2-2; maybe TRBD2 (5 bases). Trimming removed 0 bases at V and 0 bases at J, with 8 bases between. The CDR3 length is 16 residues. Germline V gene lookup returns CDR1 MGHRA and CDR2 YSYEKL. The CDR3 loop is CASSQESGSNTGELFF. Here the CDR3 DNA reads TGCGCCAGCAGCCAAGAATCGGGGTCGAACACCGGGGAGCTGTTTTTT.

This clonotype showed up many times. This chain uses TRBV27 with TRBJ2-1; maybe TRBD1 (6 bases). Trimming left V 10 bases short and J 3 bases short, with 13 bases between. The CDR3 is 13 residues long. In germline, CDR1 is MNHEY, CDR2 SMNVEV (reference sequence). The DNA for the CDR3 is TGTGCCACCGGACAGAACTTCTACAATGAGCAGTTCTTC. Protein product: CATGQNFYNEQFF.

By share, this clonotype counts as medium-sized. The chain has TRBV6-4 and TRBJ2-1, with TRBD2 matching over 12 bases. The CDR3 totals 15 residues. The germline V gene encodes CDR1 MRHNA and CDR2 SNTAGT. V shed 0 bases and J 6 bases; nucleotides not matched to a gene: 0. This CDR3 reads CASSDSTSGSNEQFF. CDR3 DNA sequence: TGTGCCAGCAGTGACTCGACTAGCGGGAGCAATGAGCAGTTCTTC.

V gene TRBV11-2 combines with J gene TRBJ2-1; D uncertain. V was clipped by 3 bases and J by 1 base, with 22 bases between them. Germline CDR1 is SGHAT and CDR2 is FQNNGV. This CDR3 comprises 19 residues. Here the CDR3 DNA reads TGTGCCAGCAGCTTTTCGGACCGCGCGGCCGAAGCTTCCTACAATGAGCAGTTCTTC. Its protein is CASSFSDRAAEASYNEQFF.

This clonotype occurred many times. The chain joins TRBV6-5 to TRBJ2-3; D tentatively reads TRBD1 or TRBD2 (6 bases each). Germline CDR1 is MNHEY and CDR2 is SVGAGI. The CDR3 totals 15 residues. Trimming took 4 bases from V and 5 from J, leaving 16 bases between them. CDR3 residues: CASSLGGSGGDTQYF. The CDR3 coding sequence is TGTGCCAGCAGTTTAGGGGGGAGTGGGGGAGATACGCAGTATTTT.

This clonotype was observed at least ten times. This may be a read error, as it is one base from a much larger clone. The chain recombines TRBV4-1 with TRBJ2-3; 7 bases agree with TRBD2. CDR3 length: 15 amino acids. Trimming took 5 bases from V and 1 from J; bases not matched to a gene: 6. Looked up from germline, CDR1 is MGHRA and CDR2 is YSYEKL. Here the CDR3 reads CASSEGRGGTDTQYF. CDR3 nucleotide sequence: TGCGCCAGCAGCGAGGGACGGGGGGGCACAGATACGCAGTATTTT.

This clonotype was counted at least ten times. CDR3 DNA: TGCGCCAGCAGCGGGGGACAGGGTTTTACAGATACGCAGTATTTT. It encodes CASSGGQGFTDTQYF. V usage is TRBV5-1 and J usage is TRBJ2-3; TRBD1 matches at 9 bases. From germline, CDR1 is SGHRS and CDR2 YFSETQ. The CDR3 consists of 15 residues. The trim removed 4 bases at V and 3 bases at J, leaving 6 bases unmatched.

Many counts were recorded for this clonotype. This chain joins TRBV15 and TRBJ2-1; 13 bases agree with TRBD2. The germline V gene has CDR1 LNHNV and CDR2 YYDKDF (reference sequence). The CDR3 spans 18 residues. The ends lost 4 bases at V and 3 bases at J; junction bases unmatched: 9. CDR3 sequence: CATSTASGTSGIYNEQFF. CDR3 DNA: TGTGCCACCAGCACAGCCTCCGGGACTAGCGGGATCTACAATGAGCAGTTCTTC.

This clonotype was counted many times. The chain couples TRBV19 to TRBJ2-1; D unresolved. The V gene's germline CDR1 is LNHDA and CDR2 SQIVND (reference sequence). This CDR3 comprises 14 residues. V gave up 3 bases and J gave up 5 bases, with 11 bases separating them. The CDR3 region is CASSIYQTDNEQFF. The CDR3 coding sequence is TGTGCCAGTAGTATTTATCAGACGGACAATGAGCAGTTCTTC. Full variable domain (remainder filled in from reference TRBV19 and TRBJ2-1): DGGITQSPKYLFRKEGQNVTLSCEQNLNHDAMYWYRQDPGQGLRLIYYSQIVNDFQKGDIAEGYSVSREKKESFPLTVTSAQKNPTAFYLCASSIYQTDNEQFFGPGTRLTVL.

This clonotype occurred many times. V and J are TRBV29-1 and TRBJ2-1; TRBD2 is a possible D gene (6 bases). There are 14 residues in the CDR3. Germline V gene sequence: CDR1 SQVTM, CDR2 ANQGSEA. Trimming took 8 bases from V and 7 from J, leaving 21 bases between them. CDR3 bases: TGCAGCACCCCTGCCGGGGTTGGAGGGAATGAGCAGTTCTTC. Its translation: CSTPAGVGGNEQFF.

There are many counts of this clonotype. V is TRBV7-6 and J is TRBJ2-7, with TRBD1 matching over 7 bases. Trimming removed 5 bases from V and 2 bases from J; junction bases left unmatched: 6. CDR3 length: 14 residues. Germline V lookup: CDR1 SGHVS, CDR2 FNYEAQ. The CDR3 region is CASSAPGQPYEQYF. In nucleotides, the CDR3 is TGTGCCAGCAGCGCACCGGGACAGCCCTACGAGCAGTACTTC.

This clonotype was counted at least ten times. The CDR3 reads CSVEQGDYGYTF. Here the CDR3 DNA reads TGCAGCGTTGAGCAGGGAGACTATGGCTACACCTTC. The chain recombines TRBV29-1 with TRBJ1-2; D possibly corresponds to TRBD1 (5 bases). Germline-derived CDR1 and CDR2 are SQVTM and ANQGSEA. With 3 bases removed from V and 3 bases from J, the gap between germline ends came to 8 bases. This CDR3 region has 12 residues.

This clonotype was detected many times. This chain joins TRBV14 and TRBJ2-6; 8 bases align to TRBD1. After removal of 8 bases from V and 0 bases from J, the junction contained 6 bases not matched to a gene. Germline CDR1 SGHDN, CDR2 FVKESK. This CDR3 spans 16 amino acids. CDR3 protein: CASRPGGGSGANVLTF. For the CDR3, the DNA is TGTGCCAGCCGGCCAGGGGGCGGCTCTGGGGCCAACGTCCTGACTTTC.